This note documents a single T cell receptor beta chain sequence. CDR1 is SGHTA, CDR2 FQGTGA, per germline. V was pared by 2 bases and J by 9 bases, with 20 bases between. This CDR3 has 16 residues. Libraries were prepared by immunoSEQ multiplex PCR; TCRdb keeps only in-frame clonotypes and omits some of them. The sample contains under 150,000 clones, around 71% of which appear only once. This specimen belongs to a study of shared clonotypes between healthy human individuals. This TCR derives from a woman in her twenties or thirties in good health. The chain carries TRBV7-3 and TRBJ2-1, with a tentative D call TRBD2 (7 bases). The material sequenced was memory CD8+ T cells sorted from blood. The subset: CD45RO+ cells pooled with CCR7-negative TemRA cells. The chain's CDR3 is CASSLDPDTGRGEQFF. The CDR3 DNA reads as TGTGCCAGCAGCTTAGACCCGGACACAGGGAGGGGTGAGCAGTTCTTC.